This record concerns one T cell receptor (beta chain) sequence. Assay used: immunoSEQ multiplex PCR; TCRdb lists only in-frame clones, some missing. The table records more than 85,000 clones, more than 70% of them present only once. The CDR3 runs to 13 residues. Germline V CDR1 and CDR2: GTSNPN, SVGIG (reference sequence). Trimming removed 6 bases at V and 6 bases at J, with 15 bases between. This record belongs to a study of T cell responses to AZD1222 COVID-19 vaccine. This TCR derives from an adult who received the AZD1222 COVID-19 vaccine. V is TRBV30 and J is TRBJ1-3, with D possibly being TRBD1 (6 bases). Sequencing was performed on peripheral blood, taken 28 days after the second AZD1222 dose. The CDR3 here is CACPIWGANTIYF. CDR3 nucleotides: TGTGCCTGCCCTATTTGGGGGGCAAACACCATATATTTT.